Listed here are 4 T cell receptor beta chains from one sample, sequenced in a study of monozygotic twins with inflammatory bowel disease. With the 5' RACE reads reprocessed, TCRdb shows one record per CDR3 protein and no DNA. The sample's table shows 45,000 or so distinct CDR3 sequences. Sequencing was carried out using blood. These TCRs come from a human donor with ulcerative colitis or Crohn's disease, or a healthy co-twin of an affected twin (not recorded which).

The V call is TRBV15, the J call TRBJ2-7; TCRdb reports TRBD1, a call that lacks DNA to check it against. CDR3 length equals 15 residues. Germline V gene sequence: CDR1 LNHNV, CDR2 YYDKDF (reference sequence). The CDR3 loop reads CATSREGTGPYEQYF.

The chain links TRBV18 to TRBJ2-1; without DNA, the TCRdb call of TRBD1 cannot be checked. Germline-derived CDR1 and CDR2 are KGHSH and LQKENI. This CDR3 spans 16 amino acids. The CDR3 sequence: CASSPDRGQSYNEQFF.

V and J are TRBV5-1 and TRBJ1-2; TCRdb indicates TRBD1, and absent DNA this call remains unverified. This CDR3 is built from 13 residues. Germline CDR1 SGHRS, CDR2 YFSETQ. The CDR3 sequence is CASSYTGFFGYTF.

The V gene is TRBV5-6, the J gene TRBJ1-2; there is no DNA to check the TCRdb D call of TRBD1. Germline loops: CDR1 SGHDT, CDR2 YYEEEE. This CDR3 comprises 13 residues. CDR3 residues: CASSARQGDGYTF.